This TCR beta chain was recorded in a study of T-cell memory formation after mild COVID-19. Study-level findings and limits: Of the contracting clones, CD4+ ones lay mainly in CM and EM, and CD8+ ones in EMRA.

TCRdb reprocessed the 5' RACE reads with MiXCR, giving one entry per CDR3 protein. The sample includes about 390,000 distinct CDR3 sequences, 15% to 20% of them seen just once. This CDR3 has 10 amino acids. V lost 6 bases and J lost 8, with 6 bases in between. As to this clonotype: No antigen is known for it.

V gene TRBV12-3 or TRBV12-4 combines with J gene TRBJ2-3, with D maybe TRBD2 (6 bases). Specimen: PBMCs or a T cell subset sorted from them (not recorded which). The source is a man between 18 and 29 years old who had mild COVID-19 (a few samples of this study predate the infection). Cell type and time point are not known. The CDR3 sequence: CASRRGTQYF. DNA of the CDR3: TGTGCCAGCAGGCGGGGTACGCAGTATTTT.